The text below deals with one T cell receptor beta chain. It has no known antigen specificity. There are no base qualities to consult, and no much larger clone falls within one base. The receptor library was made with 5' RACE. This sample was sequenced with an Illumina MiSeq. TCRdb applied fastp at Q25 and MiXCR to the public reads, then kept only in-frame beta chains. Rows are unified per CDR3 protein, each entry keeping the most common DNA and genes. The sample table holds approximately 58,000 distinct CDR3 sequences, of which 14% to 15% were seen once. More than 15% of the sample is in the top ten clones. V lost 6 bases and J lost 3 bases; the stretch between them is 14 bases long. The germline V gene (reference sequence) supplies CDR1 DFQATT and CDR2 SNEGSKA. The CDR3 runs 13 amino acids, cysteine and phenylalanine included. The sequence is cut down to CDR3 DNA, 39 bases in frame from base 1. This sample was taken from a study of T cells of healthy individuals (dated 2018 in TCRdb).

The receptor chain draws on TRBV20-1 and TRBJ2-5, and perhaps TRBD2 as D gene, on 6 matching bases. The source of this sequence is a human donor in good health. The CDR3 region has the sequence CSASGLEKETQYF. The DNA sequence is given as TGCAGTGCCTCGGGACTGGAGAAAGAGACCCAGTACTTC.